The 6 T cell receptor beta chains below were found in one sample sequenced in a study of T cells after yellow fever vaccination. TCRdb reanalysed the 5' RACE reads using MiXCR and keeps one entry per CDR3 protein. Found here are a few hundred thousand distinct CDR3 sequences, 6.2% of them singletons; the top ten hold about 15%. The sequencing here drew on PBMCs, taken 5 days after the yellow fever booster vaccination. The receptors here all came from a man under 40 who received the YFV17D yellow fever vaccine.

This clonotype was detected ten times or more. The CDR3 spells CASSFDSSSYNSPLHF. Written as DNA, the CDR3 is TGTGCCAGCAGTTTTGACTCGAGCTCCTATAATTCACCCCTCCACTTT. The chain combines TRBV27 with TRBJ1-6; D gene uncertain. CDR3 length: 16 amino acids. The ends were cut back, 3 bases at V and 0 bases at J, with 9 bases in the middle. The germline gives CDR1 MNHEY, CDR2 SMNVEV (reference sequence).

This clonotype was seen many times. J is TRBJ2-2 and V is TRBV30, with D uncertain. Trimming shortened V by 5 bases and J by 6 bases, and 4 bases separated the two germline ends. This CDR3 comprises 10 residues. Germline lookup yields CDR1 GTSNPN and CDR2 SVGIG (reference sequence). The chain's CDR3 is CAWRAGELFF. The CDR3 DNA reads as TGTGCCTGGCGCGCCGGGGAGCTGTTTTTT.

This clonotype was detected many times. J is TRBJ2-2 and V is TRBV6-5, with 13 bases fitting TRBD2. The J segment lost 3 bases and the V segment lost 5 bases, leaving 6 bases of the junction unmatched. CDR3 length: 17 residues. CDR1 is MNHEY, CDR2 SVGAGI, per germline. The DNA for the CDR3 is TGTGCCAGCAGTCGGACTAGCGGGAGTCGGTACACCGGGGAGCTGTTTTTT. This encodes CASSRTSGSRYTGELFF.

The chain recombines TRBV28 with TRBJ2-1; a weak D match, TRBD1 (5 bases). Trimming pared 8 bases from V and 4 bases from J, leaving 15 bases between. From germline, CDR1 is MDHEN and CDR2 SYDVKM. This CDR3 contains 14 residues. The CDR3 spells CASLRAGYYNEQFF. The CDR3 nucleotides are TGTGCCAGCCTCAGGGCAGGCTATTACAATGAGCAGTTCTTC.

This clonotype was counted ten times or more. The chain employs TRBV5-1 and TRBJ2-1; 8 positions match TRBD2. Germline lookup yields CDR1 SGHRS and CDR2 YFSETQ. This CDR3 spans 15 amino acids. The trim removed 6 bases at V and 2 bases at J, leaving 7 bases unmatched. CDR3 protein: CASTLAGGTYNEQFF. Written as DNA, the CDR3 is TGCGCCAGCACTCTGGCGGGGGGAACCTACAATGAGCAGTTCTTC.

This clonotype showed up many times. This chain connects TRBV29-1 to TRBJ2-5, with TRBD2 matching 7 bases. Per germline, CDR1 SQVTM and CDR2 ANQGSEA. The CDR3 runs to 13 residues. V dropped 7 bases and J dropped 5; count of bases not matched to a gene: 10. The CDR3 sequence is CSAAGGSSETQYF. The CDR3 nucleotides are TGCAGCGCGGCGGGCGGGAGCTCCGAGACCCAGTACTTC.